This T cell receptor beta chain appears in the sequencing data of a study of Graves' ophthalmopathy and Graves' hyperthyroidism. Study-wide results and caveats: Thyroid clonotypes that were expanded above 0.001 frequency mostly also appeared in blood. Ophthalmopathy could be told apart from stable hyperthyroidism by a 13-signature model (87.88% sensitivity, around 79% specificity).

The length of the CDR3 is 12 residues. From germline, CDR1 is SNHLY and CDR2 FYNNEI. The germline V and J ends were trimmed by 8 bases and 5 bases, with 12 bases remaining between them. As the template, RNA transcripts were used to amplify TCR beta CDR3 regions. An initial RT-PCR round employing HTBI primers preceded a second-round multiplex PCR. MiXCR, applied by TCRdb to the multiplex PCR reads, yields one record per CDR3 protein. There are around 520,000 distinct CDR3 sequences in the sample; under 45% occur only once, and approximately 4.1% lies in the top ten. This clonotype was observed at least ten times. Its matching antigen is unknown. Excluded: other autoimmune disease, uncontrolled infection, pregnancy or lactation. The diagnostic workup employed clinical symptoms, serum thyroxine, TRAb, thyroid ultrasound and orbital computed tomography.

Sequencing input: peripheral blood or thyroid tissue (not recorded which). The TCR sequence derives from an adult man with Graves' hyperthyroidism. The J gene is TRBJ1-2, the V gene TRBV2; no definite D call. This chain's CDR3 is CASQGGLYGYTF. The CDR3 coding sequence is TGTGCCAGCCAAGGAGGGTTGTATGGCTACACCTTC. The complete variable domain, with remaining parts taken from reference TRBV2 and TRBJ1-2, reads EPEVTQTPSHQVTQMGQEVILRCVPISNHLYFYWYRQILGQKVEFLVSFYNNEISEKSEIFDDQFSVERPDGSNFTLKIRSTKLEDSAMYFCASQGGLYGYTFGSGTRLTVV.